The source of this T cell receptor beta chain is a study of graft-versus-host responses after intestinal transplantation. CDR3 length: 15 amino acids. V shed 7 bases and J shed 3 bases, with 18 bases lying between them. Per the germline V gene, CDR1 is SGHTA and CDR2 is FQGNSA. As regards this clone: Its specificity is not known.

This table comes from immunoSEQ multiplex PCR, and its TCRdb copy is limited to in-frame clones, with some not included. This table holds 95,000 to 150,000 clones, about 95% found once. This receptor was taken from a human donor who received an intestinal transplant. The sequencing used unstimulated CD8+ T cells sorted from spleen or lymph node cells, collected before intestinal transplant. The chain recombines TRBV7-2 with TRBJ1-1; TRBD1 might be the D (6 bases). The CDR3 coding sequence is TGTGCCAGCACTTCATTATCCGCAGGGGACACTGAAGCTTTCTTT. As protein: CASTSLSAGDTEAFF.